This T cell receptor beta chain originates from a study of T cell changes during pregnancy in multiple sclerosis (dated 2019 in TCRdb). For context, the study as a whole: Changes in the T cell repertoire over the course of pregnancy were examined in this study in women with multiple sclerosis.

Libraries were built with the immunoSEQ multiplex PCR assay. The immuneACCESS repertoire file appears here via TCRdb, limited to in-frame rearrangements. These files lack a portion of the clones; in checked studies, under half of the deficit traces to unresolved V genes, and the cause of the others is not known. This sample holds fewer than 85,000 clones; more than 90% were observed only once. The ten largest clonotypes hold roughly 2% of the sample. Note on this clone: Its antigen is still unknown. There are no base qualities to consult, and no much larger clone falls within one base.

The CDR3 holds 16 amino acids from the cysteine to the phenylalanine. The entry retains the CDR3 DNA only, 48 bases that are in frame from base 1. For CDR1 and CDR2, the germline V gene lists SGHRS and YFSETQ. Trimming accounts for 3 bases at V and 4 bases at J, while the number of junction bases matched to no gene is 3. This TCR derives from a female donor with multiple sclerosis, enrolled in a pregnancy study. The sample here was peripheral blood, taken in the second trimester of pregnancy. The chain couples TRBV5-1 to TRBJ2-3; the junction holds 15 bases that match TRBD2. The DNA is TGCGCCAGCAGCTCCGGACTAGCGGGGGGGGCAGATACGCAGTATTTT. This sequence encodes CASSSGLAGGADTQYF.